Following are 8 T cell receptor beta chains from one sample sequenced in a study of T cell changes during pregnancy in multiple sclerosis. Data came from immunoSEQ multiplex PCR; TCRdb stores just in-frame clones and leaves some out. This table has fewer than 95,000 clones, approximately 90% appearing once. This specimen was peripheral blood, taken in the first trimester of pregnancy. The receptors here all came from a female donor in good health, enrolled as a control in a pregnancy study.

This sequence joins TRBV5-1 and TRBJ2-5; 10 bases align to TRBD2. Germline CDR1 reads SGHRS; CDR2 reads YFSETQ. The V gene end was trimmed by 4 bases and the J gene end by 3 bases; junction bases not matched to a gene: 15. The CDR3 runs 18 residues. The CDR3 sequence is CASSQKDWSGRAEETQYF. CDR3 bases: TGCGCCAGCAGCCAGAAGGATTGGAGCGGGAGGGCCGAAGAGACCCAGTACTTC. Together with reference TRBV5-1 and TRBJ2-5, the CDR3 gives the full variable domain: KAGVTQTPRYLIKTRGQQVTLSCSPISGHRSVSWYQQTPGQGLQFLFEYFSETQRNKGNFPGRFSGRQFSNSRSEMNVSTLELGDSALYLCASSQKDWSGRAEETQYFGPGTRLLVL.

The gene calls are TRBV30 and TRBJ2-7, with 12 nucleotides matching TRBD1. The CDR3 spans 14 residues. The J segment lost 7 bases and the V segment lost 5 bases, leaving 9 bases of the junction unmatched. Per germline, CDR1 GTSNPN and CDR2 SVGIG (reference sequence). The CDR3 protein is CAWALGTGGREQYF. CDR3 DNA: TGTGCCTGGGCCCTCGGGACAGGGGGCCGGGAGCAGTACTTC.

The chain couples TRBV18 to TRBJ2-5; the D is unclear. CDR3 size: 14 residues. Trimming stripped 2 bases from V and 0 bases from J, with 7 bases between. Germline V gene lookup returns CDR1 KGHSH and CDR2 LQKENI. The CDR3 DNA reads as TGTGCCAGCTCACCAATGGCAGACCAAGAGACCCAGTACTTC. Amino acids: CASSPMADQETQYF.

The chain has TRBV28 and TRBJ2-5, with TRBD2 matching over 11 bases. The CDR3 is 20 amino acids. Germline V gene lookup returns CDR1 MDHEN and CDR2 SYDVKM. Trimming cost V 11 bases and J 5 bases; bases outside gene matches: 28. This chain's CDR3 is CAVGGDRVRLAGTSRETQYF. Written as DNA, the CDR3 is TGTGCCGTGGGGGGGGACAGGGTACGACTAGCGGGAACCTCCCGGGAGACCCAGTACTTC.

The rearrangement joins TRBV27 to TRBJ2-7; D gene uncertain. Trimming shortened V by 3 bases and J by 3 bases, and 9 bases separated the two germline ends. CDR1 is MNHEY and CDR2 is SMNVEV in the germline V gene (reference sequence). The CDR3 runs to 13 residues. CDR3 region: CASSFTVYYEQYF. The CDR3 DNA sequence: TGTGCCAGCAGTTTTACAGTCTACTACGAGCAGTACTTC.

In its sample, this clone was seen a few times. The chain carries TRBV4-1 and TRBJ1-1, with 9 bases that match TRBD1. V trimming: 6 bases; J trimming: 4 bases; junction bases outside the gene matches: 6. The CDR3 covers 14 residues. CDR1 is MGHRA, CDR2 YSYEKL, per germline. In DNA form, the CDR3 reads TGCGCCAGCAGGGCGCCGGGACAGGGCACTGAAGCTTTCTTT. Encoded protein: CASRAPGQGTEAFF.

The rearrangement uses TRBV14 and TRBJ2-7, with unresolved D. Germline loops: CDR1 SGHDN, CDR2 FVKESK. V was shortened by 0 bases and J by 4 bases, with 16 bases between the two germline ends. The CDR3 length is 16 residues. This CDR3 reads CASSQDGEFGLYEQYF. CDR3 in DNA: TGTGCCAGCAGCCAAGATGGAGAGTTCGGCCTTTACGAGCAGTACTTC. The full variable domain, in which reference TRBV14 and TRBJ2-7 provide the parts outside the CDR3, is EAGVTQFPSHSVIEKGQTVTLRCDPISGHDNLYWYRRVMGKEIKFLLHFVKESKQDESGMPNNRFLAERTGGTYSTLKVQPAELEDSGVYFCASSQDGEFGLYEQYFGPGTRLTVT.

The J gene is TRBJ2-5, the V gene TRBV5-1; 13 bases match TRBD2. The CDR3 has 15 amino acids. V lost 3 bases, J lost 4 bases, and 3 bases stayed unmatched. Germline values: CDR1 SGHRS, CDR2 YFSETQ. Written as DNA, the CDR3 is TGCGCCAGCAGCTGGGGACTAGCGGGGCGAGAGACCCAGTACTTC. As protein: CASSWGLAGRETQYF.